Listed below are T cell receptor beta chains from one sample, sequenced in a study of T cell responses to AZD1222 COVID-19 vaccine. Data came from immunoSEQ multiplex PCR; TCRdb stores just in-frame clones and leaves some out. The sample carries fewer than 50,000 clones, about 83% recorded once. The source was peripheral blood, collected on day 0 of AZD1222 vaccination. The receptors shown here come from an adult in good health. CDR3s leave out the opening cysteine and the closing phenylalanine or tryptophan. D genes are given only for firm matches.

V	D	J	CDR3
TRBV30	TRBD2	TRBJ2-7	AWSLRREGLPYEQY
TRBV5-8	TRBD2	TRBJ2-1	ASSLALSPGLAGNEQF
TRBV6-5	TRBD1	TRBJ2-1	ASKPTGTGYNEQF
TRBV12-3/TRBV12-4	-	TRBJ2-1	ATQGGQF
TRBV19	-	TRBJ2-3	ASSMGGGAGDTQY
TRBV7-2	-	TRBJ2-1	ASSPQGGVYNEQF
TRBV2	TRBD1	TRBJ1-6	ANGQGDSDSPLH
TRBV2	-	TRBJ1-5	ASSEMAGDNQPQH
TRBV10-2	-	TRBJ1-6	ASKSLSSYNSPLH
TRBV7-9	TRBD1	TRBJ1-1	ASSLEGAVTEAF
TRBV7-3	-	TRBJ2-2	ASSFLPGLNTGELF
TRBV19	TRBD1	TRBJ1-1	ASSSGQGSMNTEAF
TRBV4-2	-	TRBJ1-3	ASSQAIGNTIY
TRBV13	-	TRBJ1-3	ASSLRTGWGNTIY
TRBV28	-	TRBJ1-5	ASSLGQGYRQPQH
TRBV7-9	-	TRBJ1-2	ASSLEGGPGYGYT
TRBV4-2	TRBD2	TRBJ2-1	ASSQATSTLEGEQF
TRBV7-2	-	TRBJ1-2	ASSRGGVEDGYT
TRBV10-2	TRBD1	TRBJ1-5	ASRQGAKDQPQH
TRBV7-2	-	TRBJ1-2	ASSFSPGRRANYGYT
TRBV4-2	TRBD2	TRBJ2-5	ASSPRAGGPWETQY
TRBV3-1/TRBV3-2	TRBD1	TRBJ1-1	ASSQGTGGTLGTEAF
TRBV6-1	-	TRBJ1-1	ASSPTIDGGAF
TRBV5-5	-	TRBJ1-3	ASSLSVRSGNTIY
TRBV11-2	TRBD1	TRBJ1-6	ASSLGGRQGSNSPLH
TRBV28	TRBD2	TRBJ2-3	ASSLGTSGYTDTQY
TRBV7-2	TRBD1	TRBJ1-5	ASSQGTGYQPQH
TRBV27	-	TRBJ2-7	ASTKKVGGSYEQY
TRBV27	TRBD2	TRBJ2-5	ASSPRIAGVETQY
TRBV10-2	TRBD1	TRBJ1-2	ASSGGTALYGYT
TRBV15	-	TRBJ2-1	ATLAGSSNEQF
TRBV19	-	TRBJ1-5	ASSIVDNQPQH
TRBV1	-	TRBJ2-2	TSSQDFPGLAGGLGTGELF
TRBV19	-	TRBJ2-6	ASNPTFHSGANVLT
TRBV5-5	TRBD1	TRBJ1-5	ASSTGGNRGRNDNQPQH
TRBV12-3/TRBV12-4	TRBD1	TRBJ1-2	ASQGDGYT
TRBV5-1	-	TRBJ1-2	ASSFIGGQGYT